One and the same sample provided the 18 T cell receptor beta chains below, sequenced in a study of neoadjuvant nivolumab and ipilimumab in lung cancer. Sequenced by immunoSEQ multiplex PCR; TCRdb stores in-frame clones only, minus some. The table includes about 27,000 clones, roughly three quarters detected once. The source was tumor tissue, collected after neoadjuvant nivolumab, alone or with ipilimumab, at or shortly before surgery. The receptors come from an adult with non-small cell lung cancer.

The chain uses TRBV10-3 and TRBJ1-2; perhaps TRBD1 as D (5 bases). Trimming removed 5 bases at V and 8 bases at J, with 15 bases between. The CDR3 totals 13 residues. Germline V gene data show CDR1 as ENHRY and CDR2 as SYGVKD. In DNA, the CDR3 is TGTGCCATCAGTCCGGGGACCGGTCGGGGCTACACCTTC. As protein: CAISPGTGRGYTF.

CDR3 coding DNA: TGCGCCAGCAGCGACCTCTTTAGCACAGATACGCAGTATTTT. Translation gives CASSDLFSTDTQYF. This rearrangement joins TRBV5-1 to TRBJ2-3; D ambiguous. Germline assignment: CDR1 SGHRS and CDR2 YFSETQ. This CDR3 contains 14 residues. V was shortened by 4 bases and J by 0 bases, with 9 bases between the two germline ends.

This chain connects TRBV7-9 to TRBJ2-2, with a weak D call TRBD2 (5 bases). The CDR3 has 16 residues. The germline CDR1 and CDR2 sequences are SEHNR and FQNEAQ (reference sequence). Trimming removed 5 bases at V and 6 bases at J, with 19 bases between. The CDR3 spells CASSAEGSINAGELFF. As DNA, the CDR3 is TGTGCCAGCAGCGCCGAGGGCAGTATTAATGCCGGGGAGCTGTTTTTT.

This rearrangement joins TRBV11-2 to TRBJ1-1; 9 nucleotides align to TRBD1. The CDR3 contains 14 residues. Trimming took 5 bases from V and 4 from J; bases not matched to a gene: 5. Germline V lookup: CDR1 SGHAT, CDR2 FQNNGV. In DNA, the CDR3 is TGTGCCAGCAGCCCGACAGGGGGGGGCACTGAAGCTTTCTTT. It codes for CASSPTGGGTEAFF. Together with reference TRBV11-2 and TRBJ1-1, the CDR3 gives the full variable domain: EAGVAQSPRYKIIEKRQSVAFWCNPISGHATLYWYQQILGQGPKLLIQFQNNGVVDDSQLPKDRFSAERLKGVDSTLKIQPAKLEDSAVYLCASSPTGGGTEAFFGQGTRLTVV.

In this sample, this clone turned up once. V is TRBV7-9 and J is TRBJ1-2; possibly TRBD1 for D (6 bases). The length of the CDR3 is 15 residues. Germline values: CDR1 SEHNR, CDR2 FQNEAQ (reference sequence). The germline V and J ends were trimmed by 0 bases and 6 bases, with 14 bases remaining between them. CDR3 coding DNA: TGTGCCAGCAGCTTAGCTGGAGGGGGAATGAATGGCTACACCTTC. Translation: CASSLAGGGMNGYTF.

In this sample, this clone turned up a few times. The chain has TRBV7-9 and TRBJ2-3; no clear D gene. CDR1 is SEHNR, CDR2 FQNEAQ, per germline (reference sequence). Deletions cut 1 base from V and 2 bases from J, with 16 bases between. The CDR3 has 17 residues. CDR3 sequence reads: CASSLGTLLPPTDTQYF. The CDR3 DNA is TGTGCCAGCAGCTTAGGGACGCTTCTGCCCCCCACAGATACGCAGTATTTT.

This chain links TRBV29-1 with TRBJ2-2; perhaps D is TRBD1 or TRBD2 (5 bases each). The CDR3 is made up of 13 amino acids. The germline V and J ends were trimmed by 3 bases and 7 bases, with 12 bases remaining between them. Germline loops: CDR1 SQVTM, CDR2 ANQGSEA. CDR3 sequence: CSVELGRDGELFF. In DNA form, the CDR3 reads TGCAGCGTTGAGCTGGGACGGGACGGGGAGCTGTTTTTT.

The CDR3 loop reads CASSPDRRKEAFF. The CDR3 DNA is TGTGCCAGCTCACCCGATAGGAGGAAAGAAGCTTTCTTT. The chain carries TRBV18 and TRBJ1-1; D not resolved. In germline, CDR1 is KGHSH, CDR2 LQKENI. Trimming took 3 bases from V and 8 from J, leaving 13 bases between them. There are 13 residues in the CDR3.

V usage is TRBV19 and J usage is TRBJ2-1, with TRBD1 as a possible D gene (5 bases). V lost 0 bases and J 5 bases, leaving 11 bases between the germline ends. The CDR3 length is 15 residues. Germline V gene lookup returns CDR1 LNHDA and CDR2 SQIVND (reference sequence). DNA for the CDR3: TGTGCCAGTAGTATAGAGACAGCCAGAAACAATGAGCAGTTCTTC. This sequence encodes CASSIETARNNEQFF.

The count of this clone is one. The CDR3 reads CTSRSETGPRSQHF. CDR3 nucleotide sequence: TGCACCAGCCGTTCGGAGACAGGCCCGCGGTCCCAGCATTTT. This rearrangement joins TRBV1 to TRBJ1-5; the table calls TRBD1, which could not be checked here. TRBV1 is a pseudogene locus. The CDR3 runs to 14 residues.

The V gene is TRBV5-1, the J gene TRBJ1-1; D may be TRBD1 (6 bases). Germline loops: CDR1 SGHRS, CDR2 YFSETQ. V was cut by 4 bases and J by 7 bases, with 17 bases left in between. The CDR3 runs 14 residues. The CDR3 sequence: CASSPEVGTLEAFF. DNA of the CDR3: TGCGCCAGCAGCCCAGAGGTGGGGACACTTGAAGCTTTCTTT.

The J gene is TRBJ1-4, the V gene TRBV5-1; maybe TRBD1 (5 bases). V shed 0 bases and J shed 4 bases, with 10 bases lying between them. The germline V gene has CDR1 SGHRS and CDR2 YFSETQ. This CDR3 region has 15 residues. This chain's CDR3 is CASSLGWGNNEKLFF. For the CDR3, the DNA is TGCGCCAGCAGCTTGGGGTGGGGGAATAATGAAAAACTGTTTTTT.

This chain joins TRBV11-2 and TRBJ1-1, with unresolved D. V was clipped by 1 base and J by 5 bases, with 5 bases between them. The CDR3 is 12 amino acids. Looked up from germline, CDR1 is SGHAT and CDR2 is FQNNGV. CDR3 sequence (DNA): TGTGCCAGCAGCTTAGGGGTGACTGAAGCTTTCTTT. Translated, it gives CASSLGVTEAFF.

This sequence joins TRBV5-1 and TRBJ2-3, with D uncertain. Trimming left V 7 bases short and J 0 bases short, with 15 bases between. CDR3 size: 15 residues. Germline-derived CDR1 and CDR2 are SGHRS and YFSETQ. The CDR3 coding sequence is TGCGCCAGCCGGATCAGTGGACCGAGCACAGATACGCAGTATTTT. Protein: CASRISGPSTDTQYF. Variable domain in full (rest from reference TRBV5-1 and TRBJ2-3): KAGVTQTPRYLIKTRGQQVTLSCSPISGHRSVSWYQQTPGQGLQFLFEYFSETQRNKGNFPGRFSGRQFSNSRSEMNVSTLELGDSALYLCASRISGPSTDTQYFGPGTRLTVL.

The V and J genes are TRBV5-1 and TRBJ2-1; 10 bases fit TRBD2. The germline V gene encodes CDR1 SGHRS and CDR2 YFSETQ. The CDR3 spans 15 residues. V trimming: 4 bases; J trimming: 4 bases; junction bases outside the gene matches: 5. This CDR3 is CASSPVAGGYNEQFF. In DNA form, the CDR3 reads TGCGCCAGCAGCCCCGTAGCGGGGGGTTACAATGAGCAGTTCTTC.

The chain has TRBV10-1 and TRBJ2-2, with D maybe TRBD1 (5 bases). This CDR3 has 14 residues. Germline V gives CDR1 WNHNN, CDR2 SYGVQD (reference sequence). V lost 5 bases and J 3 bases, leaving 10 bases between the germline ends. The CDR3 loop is CASSPGPYTGELFF. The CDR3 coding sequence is TGCGCCAGCAGTCCAGGGCCTTACACCGGGGAGCTGTTTTTT.

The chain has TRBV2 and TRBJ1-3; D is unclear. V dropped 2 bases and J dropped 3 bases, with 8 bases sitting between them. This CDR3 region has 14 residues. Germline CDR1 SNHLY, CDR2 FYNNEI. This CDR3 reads CASSETGDGNTIYF. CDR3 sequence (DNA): TGTGCCAGCAGTGAAACTGGGGATGGAAACACCATATATTTT. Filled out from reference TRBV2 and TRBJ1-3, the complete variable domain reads EPEVTQTPSHQVTQMGQEVILRCVPISNHLYFYWYRQILGQKVEFLVSFYNNEISEKSEIFDDQFSVERPDGSNFTLKIRSTKLEDSAMYFCASSETGDGNTIYFGEGSWLTVV.

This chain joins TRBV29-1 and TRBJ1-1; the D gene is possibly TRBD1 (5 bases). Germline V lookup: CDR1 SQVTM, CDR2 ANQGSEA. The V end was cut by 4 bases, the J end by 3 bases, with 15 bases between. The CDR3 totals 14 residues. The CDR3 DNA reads TGCAGCGTTGCAAGGGGAGGGAGGTACACTGAAGCTTTCTTT. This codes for CSVARGGRYTEAFF. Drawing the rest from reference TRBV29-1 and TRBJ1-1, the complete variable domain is SAVISQKPSRDICQRGTSLTIQCQVDSQVTMMFWYRQQPGQSLTLIATANQGSEATYESGFVIDKFPISRPNLTFSTLTVSNMSPEDSSIYLCSVARGGRYTEAFFGQGTRLTVV.